This passage covers 13 T cell receptor beta chains from one sample sequenced in a study of cytomegalovirus exposure and HLA in healthy donors. The PCR used 60 Vbeta and 13 Jbeta primers. Data came from immunoSEQ multiplex PCR; TCRdb stores just in-frame clones and leaves some out. The repertoire has about 140,000 clones, 78% of them found once; the top ten carry 2.8%. The sample comprised PBMCs. Source of these receptors: a male donor in good health and CMV-seronegative.

This rearrangement joins TRBV2 to TRBJ2-7; a possible D gene is TRBD1 (5 bases). Germline V gene data show CDR1 as SNHLY and CDR2 as FYNNEI. Trimming cost V 7 bases and J 2 bases, with 21 bases left between them. The CDR3 runs to 16 residues. As DNA, the CDR3 is TGTGCCAGCACCCTGGAAGGGGCTGTCCCACCCTACGAGCAGTACTTC. Amino acid sequence: CASTLEGAVPPYEQYF.

In DNA form, the CDR3 reads TGTGCCAGCAGCCGTGGGCCGGGGGTTTACAATGAGCAGTTCTTC. Protein sequence: CASSRGPGVYNEQFF. The chain combines TRBV6-1 with TRBJ2-1; TRBD2 might be the D (6 bases). V was clipped by 6 bases and J by 4 bases, with 16 bases between them. In germline, CDR1 is MNHNS, CDR2 SASEGT. The CDR3 is 15 amino acids.

This clone was picked up one time. This chain connects TRBV13 to TRBJ2-3, with 8 bases identical to TRBD2. The CDR3 covers 18 residues. Germline-derived CDR1 and CDR2 are PRHDT and FYEKMQ (reference sequence). The V and J ends lost 5 bases and 4 bases, in that order; junction bases with no gene match: 17. CDR3 DNA: TGTGCCAGCAGCCCCCGGGGAGGCGGGGGGATAGGAGCAGATACGCAGTATTTT. Translation gives CASSPRGGGGIGADTQYF.

This clone was found a few times. V and J are TRBV4-1 and TRBJ2-3; TRBD2 matches 13 bases. Germline values: CDR1 MGHRA, CDR2 YSYEKL. Trimming cost V 4 bases and J 1 base; bases outside gene matches: 2. There are 16 residues in the CDR3. The CDR3 DNA reads TGCGCCAGCAGCCTGGGACTAGCGGGGCGCACAGATACGCAGTATTTT. Amino acids: CASSLGLAGRTDTQYF.

This clone was seen a few times. The chain uses TRBV4-3 and TRBJ1-1, with D hard to call. V dropped 0 bases and J dropped 2 bases, with 7 bases sitting between them. The CDR3 is made up of 14 amino acids. Germline loops: CDR1 LGHNA, CDR2 YSLEER. CDR3 in DNA: TGCGCCAGCAGCCAAGACGGGGTCAACACTGAAGCTTTCTTT. This translates into CASSQDGVNTEAFF.

V and J are TRBV4-1 and TRBJ2-1, with a tentative D call TRBD2 (6 bases). This CDR3 is built from 15 residues. Trimming took 5 bases from V and 5 from J, leaving 16 bases between them. The germline gives CDR1 MGHRA, CDR2 YSYEKL. The CDR3 loop is CASSGLTSWDNEQFF. The CDR3 nucleotides are TGCGCCAGCAGCGGGCTCACTAGCTGGGACAATGAGCAGTTCTTC.

The chain uses TRBV7-9 and TRBJ1-4; 12 nucleotides line up with TRBD1. The germline CDR1 and CDR2 sequences are SEHNR and FQNEAQ (reference sequence). The ends lost 4 bases at V and 7 bases at J; junction bases unmatched: 7. This CDR3 spans 16 amino acids. CDR3 residues: CASSSGQGAISEKLFF. In DNA, the CDR3 is TGTGCCAGCAGCTCGGGACAGGGGGCCATTTCTGAAAAACTGTTTTTT.

This clone was found a few times. V is TRBV27 and J is TRBJ1-5; D gene ambiguous. V lost 5 bases, J lost 0 bases, and 8 bases lay in between. CDR1 and CDR2 from the germline V gene are MNHEY and SMNVEV (reference sequence). The CDR3 covers 14 residues. The CDR3 protein is CASSPFRSNQPQHF. CDR3 bases: TGTGCCAGCAGTCCGTTCCGTAGCAATCAGCCCCAGCATTTT.

The rearrangement links TRBV18 to TRBJ2-5; no firm D call. V lost 3 bases and J 2 bases, leaving 13 bases between the germline ends. Germline values: CDR1 KGHSH, CDR2 LQKENI. This CDR3 comprises 15 residues. In nucleotides, the CDR3 is TGTGCCAGCTCACCGAACCAGGCGCAGCAAGAGACCCAGTACTTC. Residues: CASSPNQAQQETQYF.

The chain combines TRBV5-1 with TRBJ2-1; 10 nucleotides agree with TRBD2. V shed 0 bases, J shed 6 bases, and the junction held 6 bases outside the gene matches. There are 16 residues in the CDR3. Germline V lookup: CDR1 SGHRS, CDR2 YFSETQ. CDR3 protein: CASSLGWLAGVNEQFF. The DNA for the CDR3 is TGCGCCAGCAGCTTGGGTTGGCTAGCGGGGGTCAATGAGCAGTTCTTC.

The chain carries TRBV6-6 and TRBJ2-7, with a weak D call TRBD1 (5 bases). Trimming removed 2 bases at V and 3 bases at J, with 8 bases between. CDR1 and CDR2 (germline): MNHNY, SVGAGI (reference sequence). This CDR3 has 13 amino acids. The CDR3 DNA reads TGTGCCAGCAGTTACGACAGAAACTACGAGCAGTACTTC. Protein product: CASSYDRNYEQYF.

This chain connects TRBV10-3 to TRBJ1-4, with TRBD1 matching 8 bases. From germline, CDR1 is ENHRY and CDR2 SYGVKD. The CDR3 extends over 14 amino acids. V was clipped by 3 bases and J by 13 bases; unmatched bases: 10. CDR3 amino acids: CAISDRTGGNLLFF. The CDR3 bases are TGTGCCATCAGTGATCGCACAGGGGGGAATTTACTGTTTTTT.

The V gene is TRBV27, the J gene TRBJ2-3; TRBD1 matches 9 bases. V gave up 6 bases and J gave up 3 bases; unmatched junction bases: 4. Germline CDR1 and CDR2: MNHEY and SMNVEV (reference sequence). The CDR3 has 14 residues. In DNA, the CDR3 is TGTGCCAGCAGGGGGACAGGGAATACAGATACGCAGTATTTT. Translated: CASRGTGNTDTQYF.